This T cell receptor (beta chain) was sequenced in a study of identical twins. Study-level findings and limits: With beta out-of-frame sequences, excess sharing by twins was weaker. Monozygotic twin pairs showed more out-of-frame TCR alpha sharing than models estimated.

Template switching (which added a universal primer site) was used, and cDNA carried unique molecular identifiers. From the 5' RACE reads, TCRdb called clonotypes with MiXCR, one entry per CDR3 protein. The table lists about 530,000 distinct CDR3 sequences, approximately 16% of them singletons. The V gene lost 0 bases and the J gene lost 2 bases, with 15 bases spanning the gap. The CDR3 length is 17 residues. The germline gives CDR1 ENHRY, CDR2 SYGVKD. This clonotype was observed a handful of times. Its antigen is as yet unknown. The data also belong to a second study, concerning yellow fever vaccine responses in identical twins.

The clonotype originates from a woman between 18 and 30 years old in good health. V usage is TRBV10-3 and J usage is TRBJ2-3; weak D call: TRBD2 (7 bases). The sample was CD4+ T cells sorted from blood. For the CDR3, the DNA is TGTGCCATCAGTGAGTCGAAAGGGGGGGGACCCACAGATACGCAGTATTTT. Encoded protein: CAISESKGGGPTDTQYF.